One T cell receptor (beta chain) is described in this entry. This sample also contains other DNA sequences that code for the same CDR3. The data belong to a study of shared clonotypes between healthy human individuals. TCRdb's table, derived via immunoSEQ multiplex PCR, lists solely in-frame clones and lacks some. This table has just over 2,000,000 clones, about 95% appearing once. CD45RO-negative CD8 cells positively selected for CCR7 made up the naive population, which excluded terminally differentiated effector memory CD45RA+ cells. V was clipped by 5 bases and J by 4 bases; unmatched bases: 2. Per the germline V gene, CDR1 is PRHDT and CDR2 is FYEKMQ (reference sequence). CDR3 length: 13 amino acids.

The specimen was naive CD8+ T cells sorted from blood. The gene calls are TRBV13 and TRBJ1-5; TRBD1 aligns across 7 bases. The sequence was obtained from a man aged 18 to 30 in good health. This chain's CDR3 is CASSRGRNQPQHF. CDR3 nucleotides: TGTGCCAGCAGCAGGGGGCGAAATCAGCCCCAGCATTTT.